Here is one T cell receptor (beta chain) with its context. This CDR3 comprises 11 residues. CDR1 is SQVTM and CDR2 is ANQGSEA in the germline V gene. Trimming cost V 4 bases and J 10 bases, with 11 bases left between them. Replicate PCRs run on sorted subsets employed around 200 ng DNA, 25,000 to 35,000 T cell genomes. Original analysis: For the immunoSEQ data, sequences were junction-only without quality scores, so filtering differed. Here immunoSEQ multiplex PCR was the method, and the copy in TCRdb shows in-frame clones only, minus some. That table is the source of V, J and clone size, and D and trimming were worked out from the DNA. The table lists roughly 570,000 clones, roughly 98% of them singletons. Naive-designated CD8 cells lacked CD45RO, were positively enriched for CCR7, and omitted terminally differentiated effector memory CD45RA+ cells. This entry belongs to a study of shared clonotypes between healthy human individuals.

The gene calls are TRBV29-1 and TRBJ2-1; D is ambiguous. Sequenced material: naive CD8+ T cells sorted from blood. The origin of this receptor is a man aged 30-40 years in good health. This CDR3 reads CSVVPDGEQFF. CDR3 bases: TGCAGCGTTGTGCCGGACGGGGAGCAGTTCTTC.